This T cell receptor beta chain was found in a study of PD-1 blockade in mismatch repair-deficient tumors. This table comes from immunoSEQ multiplex PCR, and its TCRdb copy is limited to in-frame clones, with some not included. Counted here are some 84,000 clones, 81% occurring once; the ten biggest clones make up just over 2.5%. V dropped 0 bases and J dropped 3 bases, with 14 bases sitting between them. The CDR3 runs to 17 residues. Germline CDR1 and CDR2: SGHDN and FVKESK. The J gene is TRBJ2-2, the V gene TRBV14; possibly TRBD2 for D (5 bases). Sequenced material: peripheral blood, taken 12 weeks after starting pembrolizumab. The TCR was taken from an adult with mismatch repair-deficient cancer. CDR3 residues: CASSQDAASIDTGELFF. The CDR3 nucleotides are TGTGCCAGCAGCCAAGATGCGGCTAGCATCGACACCGGGGAGCTGTTTTTT.